The 20 T cell receptor beta chains reported below all come from one sample, sequenced in a study of CD8+ T cells in alopecia areata. Extraction of RNA preceded its reverse transcription into cDNA, which served as the sequencing template. The table came from immunoSEQ multiplex PCR; TCRdb's copy has only in-frame clones and leaves some out. Here the sample spans 110,000 to 150,000 clones, 45% to 65% being singletons. The treatment was: oral pan-JAK inhibitor, 5-10 mg twice daily. The sample was CD8+ T cells sorted from blood, taken at week 4, from a patient treated with tofacitinib. The receptors were sampled from a human donor with alopecia areata.

The CDR3 DNA reads as TGTGCCAGCAGCATACCTCAACAGCGGAGCGGGCGGACTGAAGCTTTCTTT. Protein: CASSIPQQRSGRTEAFF. The V and J genes are TRBV7-9 and TRBJ1-1; D ambiguous. CDR3 size: 17 residues. Trimming removed 5 bases at V and 5 bases at J, with 24 bases between. CDR1 and CDR2 from the germline V gene are SEHNR and FQNEAQ (reference sequence).

The chain uses TRBV5-6 and TRBJ2-2, with D tentatively TRBD1 or TRBD2 (5 bases each). The CDR3 extends over 13 amino acids. Germline V gene lookup returns CDR1 SGHDT and CDR2 YYEEEE. With 3 bases removed from V and 6 bases from J, the gap between germline ends came to 9 bases. The chain's CDR3 is CASSWGSAGELFF. The CDR3 nucleotides are TGTGCCAGCAGCTGGGGGTCCGCCGGGGAGCTGTTTTTT.

This chain joins TRBV29-1 and TRBJ1-2, with a possible D match to TRBD1 (6 bases). Trimming took 1 base from V and 0 from J, leaving 12 bases between them. Germline V lookup: CDR1 SQVTM, CDR2 ANQGSEA. This CDR3 has 15 amino acids. CDR3 in amino acids: CSVEVLGAANYGYTF. In DNA, the CDR3 is TGCAGCGTTGAAGTTCTGGGGGCTGCTAACTATGGCTACACCTTC.

The chain recombines TRBV7-9 with TRBJ2-7; tentative D call: TRBD2 (5 bases). Germline assignment: CDR1 SEHNR and CDR2 FQNEAQ (reference sequence). The CDR3 length is 13 residues. Trimming removed 1 base from V and 3 bases from J, with 7 bases in between. This chain's CDR3 is CASSLDGIYEQYF. CDR3 DNA sequence: TGTGCCAGCAGCTTAGACGGGATCTACGAGCAGTACTTC.

The chain employs TRBV10-3 and TRBJ1-2; TRBD1 aligns across 7 bases. J was trimmed by 6 bases and V by 4 bases; bases with no gene match: 11. The CDR3 spans 15 residues. The V gene's germline CDR1 is ENHRY and CDR2 SYGVKD. CDR3 DNA: TGTGCCATCAGTGCCCCCGGACAGGCCCGGAATGGCTACACCTTC. Translated: CAISAPGQARNGYTF.

The V and J genes are TRBV27 and TRBJ2-7, with 11 bases aligning to TRBD2. J was trimmed by 4 bases and V by 7 bases; bases with no gene match: 3. CDR1 MNHEY and CDR2 SMNVEV come from the germline V gene (reference sequence). CDR3 size: 13 residues. The CDR3 is CASTSSGGYEQYF. CDR3 nucleotide sequence: TGTGCCAGCACCTCTAGCGGGGGGTACGAGCAGTACTTC.

The V gene is TRBV9, the J gene TRBJ2-7; 8 nucleotides line up with TRBD1. The V and J ends lost 3 bases and 7 bases, in that order; junction bases with no gene match: 6. The CDR3 has 13 amino acids. Germline V lookup: CDR1 SGDLS, CDR2 YYNGEE. This CDR3 reads CASSAMTGAEQYF. CDR3 sequence (DNA): TGTGCCAGCAGCGCCATGACAGGGGCAGAGCAGTACTTC.

The chain joins TRBV6-5 to TRBJ1-5; D is undetermined. Germline CDR1 MNHEY, CDR2 SVGAGI. Trimming pared 5 bases from V and 6 bases from J, leaving 11 bases between. This CDR3 comprises 13 residues. The CDR3 region is CASSMSGAQPQHF. The CDR3 bases are TGTGCCAGCAGTATGTCAGGCGCTCAGCCCCAGCATTTT.

The chain links TRBV29-1 to TRBJ1-1; the match to TRBD1 covers 7 bases. The germline V gene encodes CDR1 SQVTM and CDR2 ANQGSEA. The CDR3 contains 14 residues. Trimming at V came to 6 bases and at J to 3 bases, leaving 10 bases not matched to a gene. DNA for the CDR3: TGCAGCGTGGGACTCAGGGGGATGGACACTGAAGCTTTCTTT. It specifies CSVGLRGMDTEAFF.

The V and J genes are TRBV7-3 and TRBJ1-6; D not resolved. The CDR3 consists of 13 residues. The germline V gene encodes CDR1 SGHTA and CDR2 FQGTGA. Trimming shortened V by 1 base and J by 10 bases, and 8 bases separated the two germline ends. CDR3 sequence: CASSLRVKSPLHF. In nucleotides, the CDR3 is TGTGCCAGCAGCTTAAGGGTTAAGTCACCCCTCCACTTT. Drawing the rest from reference TRBV7-3 and TRBJ1-6, the complete variable domain is GAGVSQTPSNKVTEKGKYVELRCDPISGHTALYWYRQSLGQGPEFLIYFQGTGAADDSGLPNDRFFAVRPEGSVSTLKIQRTERGDSAVYLCASSLRVKSPLHFGNGTRLTVT.

V and J are TRBV7-3 and TRBJ2-1; D remains unclear. The CDR3 has 15 residues. Looked up from germline, CDR1 is SGHTA and CDR2 is FQGTGA. With 5 bases removed from V and 0 bases from J, the gap between germline ends came to 11 bases. The CDR3 here is CASSLGESSYNEQFF. The CDR3 DNA reads as TGTGCCAGCAGCCTAGGTGAGAGCTCCTACAATGAGCAGTTCTTC.

This chain links TRBV4-2 with TRBJ1-1, with D possibly matching TRBD1 (5 bases). This CDR3 region has 17 residues. V lost 1 base and J 4 bases, leaving 19 bases between the germline ends. CDR1 LGHNA and CDR2 YNFKEQ come from the germline V gene. The CDR3 region has the DNA TGTGCCAGCAGCCAAGGACCAGGGCCTCAAGACGTCACTGAAGCTTTCTTT. Translating it yields CASSQGPGPQDVTEAFF.

The sample holds many counts of this clone. The rearrangement links TRBV6-1 to TRBJ2-5; 12 positions agree with TRBD2. The trim removed 2 bases at V and 3 bases at J, leaving 1 base unmatched. This CDR3 spans 15 amino acids. In germline, CDR1 is MNHNS, CDR2 SASEGT. The CDR3 coding sequence is TGTGCCAGCAGTGAACTAGCGGGGGGGGAAGAGACCCAGTACTTC. Translation gives CASSELAGGEETQYF.

The chain carries TRBV6-5 and TRBJ2-5; 8 nucleotides match TRBD1. The CDR3 contains 15 residues. Trimming cost V 6 bases and J 1 base; bases outside gene matches: 7. Germline V gives CDR1 MNHEY, CDR2 SVGAGI. CDR3 protein: CASSVTGGSQETQYF. Here the CDR3 DNA reads TGTGCCAGCAGCGTAACAGGGGGGTCCCAAGAGACCCAGTACTTC.

CDR3 loop: CASSLVVWGEGETQYF. DNA for the CDR3: TGTGCCAGCAGCTTAGTAGTTTGGGGCGAGGGGGAGACCCAGTACTTC. The chain combines TRBV7-2 with TRBJ2-5; either TRBD1 or TRBD2 may supply D (5 bases each). Germline CDR1 is SGHTA and CDR2 is FQGNSA. The CDR3 extends over 16 amino acids. With 1 base removed from V and 5 bases from J, the gap between germline ends came to 17 bases.

This clone turned up a few times. CDR3 DNA: TGTGCCAGCAGCAGGCCAGGGGAGGGTGTGCAGTACTTC. This encodes CASSRPGEGVQYF. The rearrangement uses TRBV7-9 and TRBJ2-7; a weak D match, TRBD2 (7 bases). V lost 5 bases and J lost 9, with 17 bases in between. The CDR3 loop spans 13 amino acids. Looked up from germline, CDR1 is SEHNR and CDR2 is FQNEAQ (reference sequence).

The gene calls are TRBV2 and TRBJ2-1; D perhaps matches TRBD2 (5 bases). V was shortened by 10 bases and J by 0 bases, with 13 bases between the two germline ends. The germline V gene has CDR1 SNHLY and CDR2 FYNNEI. This CDR3 is 14 amino acids long. CDR3 protein: CANGLASSYNEQFF. CDR3 coding DNA: TGTGCCAACGGACTCGCAAGCTCCTACAATGAGCAGTTCTTC. Filled out from reference TRBV2 and TRBJ2-1, the complete variable domain reads EPEVTQTPSHQVTQMGQEVILRCVPISNHLYFYWYRQILGQKVEFLVSFYNNEISEKSEIFDDQFSVERPDGSNFTLKIRSTKLEDSAMYFCANGLASSYNEQFFGPGTRLTVL.

V is TRBV5-4 and J is TRBJ2-7, with 7 bases aligning to TRBD1. The germline V gene has CDR1 SGHNT and CDR2 YYREEE (reference sequence). V lost 3 bases, J lost 2 bases, and 5 bases stayed unmatched. The CDR3 has 14 amino acids. The CDR3 loop is CASSSRQGTYEQYF. The CDR3 coding sequence is TGTGCCAGCAGCTCCCGACAGGGAACCTACGAGCAGTACTTC.

V and J are TRBV7-9 and TRBJ2-5; no definite D call. This CDR3 contains 13 residues. CDR1 is SEHNR, CDR2 FQNEAQ, per germline (reference sequence). The V and J ends lost 5 bases and 3 bases respectively, with 10 bases between them. CDR3 nucleotide sequence: TGTGCCAGCAGCCCCCCCAGCAAAGAGACCCAGTACTTC. Translated: CASSPPSKETQYF.

In this sample, this clone turned up a few times. The J gene is TRBJ2-7, the V gene TRBV4-2; 8 nucleotides match TRBD1. The CDR3 is 13 residues long. CDR1 and CDR2 from the germline V gene are LGHNA and YNFKEQ. V lost 5 bases to trimming and J lost 3 bases; unmatched junction nucleotides: 3. CDR3 loop: CASSFGTGYEQYF. Here the CDR3 DNA reads TGTGCCAGCAGCTTTGGGACAGGCTACGAGCAGTACTTC.